This TCR beta chain was documented in a study of graft-versus-host responses after intestinal transplantation (dated by TCRdb to 2020 to 2023). Study-wide context: The transplants that recipients received were multivisceral, liver-intestinal, or isolated intestinal. Every recipient was given anti-thymocyte globulin induction, followed by about 3 years of maintenance tacrolimus and steroids. Bulk TCR-beta CDR3 sequencing was used to track graft-versus-host and host-versus-graft alloreactive T cell clones in the graft, circulation and bone marrow after intestinal transplantation. To identify alloreactive clones, pre-transplant mixed lymphocyte reaction products were sequenced and compared with unstimulated pre-transplant donor and recipient T cells. A cohort of about two dozen intestinal transplant recipients, including one retransplant, was enrolled, and a few patients lacking pretransplant specimens were excluded. Donor T cell macrochimerism was defined as a peak of at least 4% donor T cells among recipient peripheral blood mononuclear cells. Rather than being sequenced by the commercial service, samples from a few later patients were sequenced in-house on an Illumina MiSeq and processed with MiXCR.

The cysteine opens and the phenylalanine closes a CDR3 of 19 amino acids. The retained sequence is limited to the CDR3, 57 bases, with the frame set at the first base. The germline V gene provides CDR1 SGHTA and CDR2 FQGNSA. V is trimmed back by 1 base and J by 6 bases, and the junction contains 12 bases that no gene match accounts for. Summary of the overall study and its limitations: Patients with donor T cell macrochimerism had high GvH to HvG T cell clonal ratios in their allografts. The conclusions were limited by the relatively low number and heterogeneity of the intestinal transplant patients. GvH clones were detected in recipient bone marrow, and some of these GvH clones were observed earlier in ileal mucosa or blood, consistent with an intestinal mucosal origin. Early after transplant, peak levels of circulating GvH clones were found to be associated with declines in HvG clones.

Library preparation was by the immunoSEQ multiplex PCR assay. For most patients, genomic DNA was subjected to high-throughput TCR-beta CDR3 sequencing by Adaptive Biotechnologies. As for how the authors treated the data: TCR sequencing data for around 19 patients were retrieved from Adaptive's ImmunoSEQ software; a few other patients were processed with MiXCR and VDJtools. Because the origin of CDR3 nucleotide sequences shared between donor and recipient could not be assigned, those sequences were removed. At least 2-fold expansion over unstimulated cells and a minimum CFSE-low frequency of 0.002% (template counts) or 0.001% (read counts) were required for clones to be classified as alloreactive. Mappable clones were those detected in sequenced pre-transplant spleen, lymph node, or MLR CFSE-low populations of the donor or recipient. Cumulative frequency of alloreactive clones was calculated as a percentage of all sequences weighted by copy number. TCRdb limited this immuneACCESS table to in-frame rearrangements with V and J called. A share of clones is missing; checked studies link under half to unresolved V genes, and the rest is unexplained. Clonal size and the V and J genes are those of that table, whereas D and trimming came from the DNA. Recorded for this sample are some 46,000 clones; 90% to 95% of them occurred a single time. The leading ten clones occupy about 5.5% of the sample.

Points on this clone: Its antigen has not been determined. Per-base qualities were not stored, and no clone one base away is much larger.

Blood samples were collected up to 4 times in the first month after transplant and then at least monthly when available. The receptor's source is a human patient who received an intestinal transplant, so some T cells may come from the graft donor. Rearrangement joined TRBV7-2 to TRBJ2-2; 12 nucleotides in the junction match TRBD2. This sample comprised PBMCs, obtained around 800 days after a first intestinal transplant, on the day of a second. CDR3 loop: CASSLVGPLAGGPSGELFF. The nucleotides are TGTGCCAGCAGCTTAGTGGGTCCGCTAGCGGGAGGGCCCTCCGGGGAGCTGTTTTTT.